This T cell receptor beta chain was sequenced during a study of T-cell memory formation after mild COVID-19. Study context: TCR clusters were mostly donor specific.

This clonotype was recorded at least ten times. Its antigen is as yet unknown. Germline V CDR1 and CDR2: LNHNV, YYDKDF (reference sequence). Trimming stripped 3 bases from V and 7 bases from J, with 13 bases between. The CDR3 spans 14 residues. Study-wide results and limits: A subset of responding clones appeared in pre-infection memory, suggesting cross-reactive memory joined.

TCRdb independently ran MiXCR on the 5' RACE reads; one entry per CDR3 protein. The table has about 13,000 distinct CDR3 sequences, 12% seen once. The source is an adult woman who had mild COVID-19 (a few samples of this study predate the infection). Cell type and time point are not known. The genes are TRBV15 and TRBJ1-5; D is undetermined. The sequenced material came from PBMCs or a T cell subset sorted from them (not recorded which). CDR3 protein: CATSRDSANQPQHF. CDR3 bases: TGTGCCACCAGCAGGGATTCGGCAAACCAGCCCCAGCATTTT.